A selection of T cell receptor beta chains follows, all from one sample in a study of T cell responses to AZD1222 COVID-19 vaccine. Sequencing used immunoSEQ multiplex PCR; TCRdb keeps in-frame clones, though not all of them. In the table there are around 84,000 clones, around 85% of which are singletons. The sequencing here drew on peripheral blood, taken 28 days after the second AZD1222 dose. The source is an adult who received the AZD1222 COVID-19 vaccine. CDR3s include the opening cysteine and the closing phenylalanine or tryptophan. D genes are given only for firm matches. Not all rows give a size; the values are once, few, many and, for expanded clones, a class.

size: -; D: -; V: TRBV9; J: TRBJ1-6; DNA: TGTGCCAGCAGCGTAGGAATTGCCTCACCCCTCCACTTT; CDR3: CASSVGIASPLHF
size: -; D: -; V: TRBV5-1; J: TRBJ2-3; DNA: TGCGCCAGCAGCCTCGATACCAGTAGCACAGATACGCAGTATTTT; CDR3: CASSLDTSSTDTQYF
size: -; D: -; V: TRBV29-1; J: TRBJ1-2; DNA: TGCAGCGTCGCCACGGTCGCTAACTATGGCTACACCTTC; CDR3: CSVATVANYGYTF
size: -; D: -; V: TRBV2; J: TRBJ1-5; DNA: TGTGCCAGCAGAGTCCAAAATCAGCCCCAGCATTTT; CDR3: CASRVQNQPQHF
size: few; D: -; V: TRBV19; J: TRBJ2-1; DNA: TGTGCCAGTAGTGCCCTAGGCTCCTACAATGAGCAGTTCTTC; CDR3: CASSALGSYNEQFF
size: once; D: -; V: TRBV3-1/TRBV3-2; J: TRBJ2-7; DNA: TGTGCCAGCACCCCAGGGGCCCGAACCTACGAGCAGTACTTC; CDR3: CASTPGARTYEQYF
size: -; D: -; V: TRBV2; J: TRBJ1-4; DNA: TGTGCCAGCAGGCAGTCTGCAACTAATGAAAAACTGTTTTTT; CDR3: CASRQSATNEKLFF
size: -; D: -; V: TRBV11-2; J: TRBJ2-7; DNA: TGTGCCAGCAGCGTGGCGGGACCCCTTTCCTACGAGCAGTACTTC; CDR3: CASSVAGPLSYEQYF
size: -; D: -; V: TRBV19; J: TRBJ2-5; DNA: TGTGCCAGTAGCCAGCAGGGTCCCCAAGAGACCCAGTACTTC; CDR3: CASSQQGPQETQYF
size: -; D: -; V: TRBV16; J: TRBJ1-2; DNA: TGTGCCAGCAGCCAATCCAAGGATAACTATGGCTACACCTTC; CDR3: CASSQSKDNYGYTF
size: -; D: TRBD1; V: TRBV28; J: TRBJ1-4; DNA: TGTGCCAGCAGACTACAGGGGGCGAATGAAAAACTGTTTTTT; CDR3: CASRLQGANEKLFF